The 17 T cell receptor beta chains in this list originate from one sample, sequenced in a study of shared clonotypes between healthy human individuals. Sequencing used immunoSEQ multiplex PCR; TCRdb keeps in-frame clones, though not all of them. The table has roughly 2.1 million clones, 93% seen once; the top ten hold about 1.8%. CD45RO-negative, CCR7-positively selected cells formed the naive CD8 fraction, excluding terminally differentiated effector memory CD45RA+ cells. The sample taken for sequencing was naive CD8+ T cells from PBMCs. The receptors were sampled from a man aged 18 to 29 in good health. Some clones in this sample may be carry-over from other donors' samples.

The chain recombines TRBV6-5 with TRBJ2-1, with TRBD2 matching over 11 bases. J was trimmed by 5 bases and V by 8 bases; bases with no gene match: 8. The CDR3 extends over 15 amino acids. From germline, CDR1 is MNHEY and CDR2 SVGAGI. This CDR3 reads CASRQPSGRHNEQFF. The CDR3 coding sequence is TGTGCCAGCCGCCAACCTAGCGGGAGGCACAATGAGCAGTTCTTC.

This clone was observed once. This chain connects TRBV28 to TRBJ1-2; D is uncertain. Germline CDR1 is MDHEN and CDR2 is SYDVKM. This CDR3 has 16 amino acids. Trimming took 3 bases from V and 3 from J, leaving 17 bases between them. CDR3 sequence: CASSFTAQLGDYGYTF. The CDR3 coding sequence is TGTGCCAGCAGTTTCACGGCCCAACTGGGTGACTATGGCTACACCTTC.

The chain uses TRBV4-1 and TRBJ1-4; D is uncertain. This CDR3 is built from 14 residues. Trimming took off 1 base at V and 5 bases at J, with 8 bases between the two ends. Germline V gene lookup returns CDR1 MGHRA and CDR2 YSYEKL. For the CDR3, the DNA is TGCGCCAGCAGCCAAGGTGTCAGCAATGAAAAACTGTTTTTT. Translated, it gives CASSQGVSNEKLFF.

Turning to this clone: The same CDR3 arises from other DNA sequences in this sample as well. This rearrangement joins TRBV28 to TRBJ2-7; 8 bases are shared with TRBD1. The CDR3 covers 12 residues. Per the germline V gene, CDR1 is MDHEN and CDR2 is SYDVKM. V gave up 6 bases and J gave up 6 bases; unmatched junction bases: 4. The CDR3 coding sequence is TGTGCCAGCAGCCTAGACAGGGGCGAGCAGTACTTC. It encodes CASSLDRGEQYF.

The chain carries TRBV5-1 and TRBJ2-7; D remains unclear. V shed 0 bases and J shed 3 bases, with 10 bases lying between them. This CDR3 comprises 14 residues. Germline V gene lookup returns CDR1 SGHRS and CDR2 YFSETQ. The DNA of the CDR3 is TGCGCCAGCAGCTTGGGTACAGCATACTACGAGCAGTACTTC. Amino acid sequence: CASSLGTAYYEQYF.

The J gene is TRBJ2-7, the V gene TRBV11-2, with 9 bases identical to TRBD2. Per germline, CDR1 SGHAT and CDR2 FQNNGV. There are 17 residues in the CDR3. V was pared by 3 bases and J by 2 bases, with 11 bases of the junction left unmatched. The CDR3 is CASSFERGLAGPYEQYF. The CDR3 nucleotides read TGTGCCAGCAGCTTCGAAAGGGGGCTAGCGGGACCCTACGAGCAGTACTTC.

The chain has TRBV23-1 and TRBJ2-7, with D maybe TRBD1 (5 bases). TRBV23-1 is annotated as an ORF whose role is uncertain. This CDR3 is built from 17 residues. With 0 bases removed from V and 0 bases from J, the gap between germline ends came to 15 bases. The DNA of the CDR3 is TGCGCCAGCAGTCAATCGCAGGGTACTAAGAGCTCCTACGAGCAGTACTTC. This codes for CASSQSQGTKSSYEQYF.

The gene calls are TRBV27 and TRBJ2-1; 13 bases line up with TRBD2. Per germline, CDR1 MNHEY and CDR2 SMNVEV (reference sequence). This CDR3 has 17 residues. The trim removed 3 bases at V and 10 bases at J, leaving 12 bases unmatched. CDR3 sequence (DNA): TGTGCCAGCAGTTTGCTAAGGGCCACTAGCGGGAGGGGCGAGCAGTTCTTC. Its translation: CASSLLRATSGRGEQFF.

About this clone: The same CDR3 can be traced to other DNA sequences in this sample. The chain uses TRBV29-1 and TRBJ1-1; the match to TRBD1 covers 9 bases. This CDR3 is 11 amino acids long. Germline CDR1 is SQVTM and CDR2 is ANQGSEA. Trimming at V came to 7 bases and at J to 6 bases, leaving 3 bases not matched to a gene. CDR3 in amino acids: CSADRGAEAFF. The CDR3 DNA reads as TGCAGCGCGGACAGGGGCGCTGAAGCTTTCTTT.

The gene calls are TRBV15 and TRBJ1-4, with D hard to call. Germline-derived CDR1 and CDR2 are LNHNV and YYDKDF (reference sequence). V was clipped by 1 base and J by 3 bases, with 9 bases between them. The CDR3 loop spans 15 amino acids. The CDR3 coding sequence is TGTGCCACCAGCAGAGTTAGGCAGTCTAATGAAAAACTGTTTTTT. Residues: CATSRVRQSNEKLFF.

This clone has only one observation. J is TRBJ2-1 and V is TRBV7-3; 12 nucleotides agree with TRBD1. This CDR3 contains 15 residues. J gave up 6 bases and V 6 bases, and 6 bases lay outside the gene matches. CDR1 SGHTA and CDR2 FQGTGA come from the germline V gene. The CDR3 DNA reads as TGTGCCAGCAGTCCGGGGACAGGGGGCCTCAATGAGCAGTTCTTC. This encodes CASSPGTGGLNEQFF. Complete variable domain (other parts from reference TRBV7-3 and TRBJ2-1): GAGVSQTPSNKVTEKGKYVELRCDPISGHTALYWYRQSLGQGPEFLIYFQGTGAADDSGLPNDRFFAVRPEGSVSTLKIQRTERGDSAVYLCASSPGTGGLNEQFFGPGTRLTVL.

V and J are TRBV15 and TRBJ2-1; D unresolved. The V end was cut by 0 bases, the J end by 0 bases, with 6 bases between. The CDR3 is 15 amino acids. The germline V gene encodes CDR1 LNHNV and CDR2 YYDKDF (reference sequence). The CDR3 sequence is CATSREAFSYNEQFF. The CDR3 coding sequence is TGTGCCACCAGCAGAGAGGCATTCTCCTACAATGAGCAGTTCTTC.

This clone was seen once. The rearrangement joins TRBV6-1 to TRBJ1-5; D not resolved. From germline, CDR1 is MNHNS and CDR2 SASEGT. This CDR3 spans 14 amino acids. The ends were cut back, 4 bases at V and 5 bases at J, with 12 bases in the middle. CDR3 in amino acids: CASSGRSPDQPQHF. CDR3 DNA: TGTGCCAGCAGTGGAAGGAGCCCCGATCAGCCCCAGCATTTT.

The chain employs TRBV28 and TRBJ2-7, with 9 bases fitting TRBD2. The junction had 12 bases not matched to a gene; V was cut back by 6 bases and J by 3 bases. In germline, CDR1 is MDHEN, CDR2 SYDVKM. The length of the CDR3 is 16 residues. CDR3 sequence reads: CASSRTFSGSFYEQYF. The CDR3 DNA follows: TGTGCCAGCAGCCGGACCTTTAGCGGGAGTTTCTACGAGCAGTACTTC.

The chain couples TRBV7-2 to TRBJ2-5; 8 bases are a match to TRBD2. J was trimmed by 1 base and V by 1 base; bases with no gene match: 11. Germline loops: CDR1 SGHTA, CDR2 FQGNSA. This CDR3 is 18 amino acids long. In nucleotides, the CDR3 is TGTGCCAGCAGCTTAGATTGGGTAGCGGGGATAACCCAAGAGACCCAGTACTTC. Protein sequence: CASSLDWVAGITQETQYF.

This chain uses TRBV15 with TRBJ1-2, with D possibly TRBD1 on 6 matching bases. CDR3 length: 14 residues. The V end was cut by 0 bases, the J end by 7 bases, with 12 bases between. Germline loops: CDR1 LNHNV, CDR2 YYDKDF (reference sequence). The CDR3 here is CATSRDLDRTGYTF. The CDR3 region has the DNA TGTGCCACCAGCAGAGACTTAGACAGGACTGGCTACACCTTC.

This chain joins TRBV13 and TRBJ2-7; TRBD1 or TRBD2 may be the D gene (6 bases each). The CDR3 has 15 amino acids. Germline V lookup: CDR1 PRHDT, CDR2 FYEKMQ (reference sequence). Trimming took off 5 bases at V and 0 bases at J, with 14 bases between the two ends. CDR3 sequence reads: CASSHRRGLSYEQYF. As DNA, the CDR3 is TGTGCCAGCAGCCACCGACGGGGGCTCTCCTACGAGCAGTACTTC. Variable domain in full (rest from reference TRBV13 and TRBJ2-7): AAGVIQSPRHLIKEKRETATLKCYPIPRHDTVYWYQQGPGQDPQFLISFYEKMQSDKGSIPDRFSAQQFSDYHSELNMSSLELGDSALYFCASSHRRGLSYEQYFGPGTRLTVT.